This is a list of T cell receptor beta chains from one sample in a study of blood T cell repertoires in COVID-19. Using immunoSEQ multiplex PCR, the repertoire was profiled, and TCRdb retains in-frame clones only, with some absent. The sample has about 56,000 clones; roughly 84% are singletons. Input material: peripheral blood. These receptors were collected from a woman aged 80 or over with acute or convalescent COVID-19. Both conserved end residues are part of each CDR3. D genes are given only for firm matches. Not every row has a clone size; where given, it reads once, few, many or a size class.

v_call	j_call	clone_size	d_call	cdr3_aa	cdr3_nt
TRBV6-5	TRBJ1-5	.	TRBD1	CASSGMDRNQPQHF	TGTGCCAGCAGCGGAATGGACAGGAATCAGCCCCAGCATTTT
TRBV2	TRBJ1-1	.	.	CASRRQANTEAFF	TGTGCCAGCAGGAGACAGGCGAACACTGAAGCTTTCTTT
TRBV15	TRBJ2-2	.	.	CATSRDPPWGLAENTGELFF	TGTGCCACCAGCAGAGACCCTCCCTGGGGGCTAGCGGAGAACACCGGGGAGCTGTTTTTT
TRBV27	TRBJ1-1	.	.	CASSPRGSRVTEAFF	TGTGCCAGCAGTCCTCGGGGGTCGAGGGTAACTGAAGCTTTCTTT
TRBV6-4	TRBJ2-7	.	.	CASSDNTTLGLQISYEQYF	TGTGCCAGCAGTGACAACACAACGCTGGGACTCCAGATTTCCTACGAGCAGTACTTC
TRBV5-1	TRBJ2-7	.	.	CASSLGANRDEQYF	TGCGCCAGCAGCTTGGGTGCGAATCGGGACGAGCAGTACTTC
TRBV5-4	TRBJ1-2	.	TRBD1	CASSPPTGVAVNYGYTF	TGTGCCAGCAGCCCACCGACAGGGGTCGCCGTGAACTATGGCTACACCTTC
TRBV9	TRBJ1-6	.	TRBD1	CASSVGQGARQNSPLHF	TGTGCCAGCAGCGTTGGGCAGGGGGCTAGGCAAAATTCACCCCTCCACTTT
TRBV2	TRBJ1-3	.	.	CASRAPRSSGNTIYF	TGTGCCAGCAGGGCCCCTAGGAGCTCTGGAAACACCATATATTTT
TRBV5-5	TRBJ1-3	.	.	CASSQGRGSGNTIYF	TGTGCCAGCAGTCAAGGAAGGGGTTCTGGAAACACCATATATTTT
TRBV11-2	TRBJ2-6	.	.	CASSEADWGAGANVLTF	TGTGCCAGCAGCGAAGCCGATTGGGGAGCAGGGGCCAACGTCCTGACTTTC
TRBV20-1	TRBJ2-3	.	TRBD2	CSASPSERGGGTDTQYF	TGCAGTGCTAGTCCCTCGGAGCGGGGGGGCGGCACAGATACGCAGTATTTT
TRBV11-2	TRBJ2-5	.	.	CASSLGRALAKTQYF	TGTGCCAGCAGCTTAGGACGGGCCCTAGCTAAGACCCAGTACTTC
TRBV11-1	TRBJ2-1	.	TRBD2	CASSLQREYNEQFF	TGTGCCAGCAGCCTTCAGCGGGAGTACAATGAGCAGTTCTTC
TRBV6-5	TRBJ2-1	.	TRBD2	CASSPRSLAGGLMFF	TGTGCCAGCAGTCCCCGGTCGCTAGCGGGGGGGCTGATGTTCTTC
TRBV7-9	TRBJ1-5	.	.	CASSPAQGYNQPQHF	TGTGCCAGCAGCCCTGCCCAGGGGTACAATCAGCCCCAGCATTTT
TRBV5-5	TRBJ1-1	.	.	CASSFSVQNTEAFF	TGTGCCAGCAGCTTTTCGGTTCAGAACACTGAAGCTTTCTTT
TRBV2	TRBJ2-2	once	TRBD1	CASSTGTGNPGELFF	TGTGCCAGCAGCACCGGGACAGGGAATCCCGGGGAGCTGTTTTTT
TRBV6-2/TRBV6-3	TRBJ1-2	.	.	CASSYPETGRGYGYTF	TGTGCCAGCAGTTACCCCGAGACAGGAAGGGGCTATGGCTACACCTTC
TRBV6-5	TRBJ1-6	.	TRBD1	CASRFLRTGNSPLHF	TGTGCCAGCAGATTCCTTAGGACAGGGAATTCACCCCTCCACTTT
TRBV30	TRBJ1-3	.	.	CAWSRQGTSGNTIYF	TGTGCCTGGAGCCGTCAGGGCACCTCTGGAAACACCATATATTTT
TRBV6-4	TRBJ2-2	.	TRBD1	CASSVSGGADTGELFF	TGTGCCAGCAGTGTGTCAGGGGGAGCGGACACCGGGGAGCTGTTTTTT
TRBV7-9	TRBJ1-3	.	.	CASSPTLSLSGNTIYF	TGTGCCAGCAGCCCGACTCTTTCTCTAAGCGGAAACACCATATATTTT
TRBV30	TRBJ1-3	once	.	CAWSVRVRSIYF	TGTGCCTGGAGTGTACGGGTTAGATCCATATATTTT
TRBV2	TRBJ1-1	.	TRBD1	CASSPNRGLTEAFF	TGTGCCAGCAGCCCGAACAGGGGGCTCACTGAAGCTTTCTTT
TRBV19	TRBJ1-2	.	.	CASKEVADYGYTF	TGTGCCAGTAAGGAGGTAGCGGACTATGGCTACACCTTC
TRBV5-1	TRBJ1-2	.	.	CASSLQGVEDGYTF	TGCGCCAGCAGCTTGCAGGGCGTTGAGGATGGCTACACCTTC
TRBV2	TRBJ1-4	few	TRBD1	CASTWTGKSEKLFF	TGTGCCAGCACCTGGACAGGGAAAAGCGAAAAACTGTTTTTT
TRBV19	TRBJ1-6	few	TRBD1	CASTITGDSPLHF	TGTGCCAGTACCATCACAGGGGATTCACCCCTCCACTTT
TRBV5-5	TRBJ2-1	.	TRBD1	CASSTQGVNEQFF	TGTGCCAGCAGCACACAGGGGGTCAATGAGCAGTTCTTC
TRBV25-1	TRBJ1-1	once	TRBD1	CASSETSGGNTEAFF	TGTGCCAGCAGTGAAACGTCAGGGGGAAACACTGAAGCTTTCTTT
TRBV27	TRBJ1-1	.	TRBD1	CASSRDRDRAEAFF	TGTGCCAGCAGCCGAGACAGGGATCGGGCTGAAGCTTTCTTT
TRBV9	TRBJ1-3	.	TRBD1	CASSPQGGAAGNTIYF	TGTGCCAGCAGCCCACAGGGGGGGGCAGCTGGAAACACCATATATTTT
TRBV7-8	TRBJ1-2	.	TRBD1	CASRPTGTGVYGYTF	TGTGCCAGCAGGCCGACCGGGACAGGCGTCTATGGCTACACCTTC
TRBV5-4	TRBJ1-3	.	.	CASSLDRGIPGNTIYF	TGTGCCAGCAGCCTGGACCGGGGAATTCCCGGAAACACCATATATTTT
TRBV7-9	TRBJ1-2	.	.	CASSLFGRVENGYTF	TGTGCCAGCAGCTTATTCGGCAGGGTTGAAAATGGCTACACCTTC
TRBV5-4	TRBJ2-1	.	TRBD2	CASSLVLLSSGGGEQFF	TGTGCCAGCAGCTTGGTTCTTTTGTCTAGCGGGGGAGGTGAGCAGTTCTTC
TRBV5-5	TRBJ1-5	.	.	CASSLAGVSVQPQHF	TGTGCCAGCAGCTTGGCAGGGGTATCGGTCCAGCCCCAGCATTTT
TRBV11-1	TRBJ2-1	.	TRBD2	CASSFKRGGYNEQFF	TGTGCCAGCAGCTTTAAGCGGGGGGGATACAATGAGCAGTTCTTC
TRBV27	TRBJ1-1	.	.	CASSSTANTEAFF	TGTGCCAGCAGTTCGACAGCCAACACTGAAGCTTTCTTT
TRBV18	TRBJ2-1	once	TRBD2	CASGHRGDNEQFF	TGTGCCAGTGGCCATCGGGGGGACAATGAGCAGTTCTTC
TRBV27	TRBJ1-6	.	.	CASSFVRSLNNSPLHF	TGTGCCAGCAGTTTTGTGAGGAGTCTTAATAATTCACCCCTCCACTTT
TRBV21-1	TRBJ2-5	.	.	CASSKRKGLAGGGETQYF	TGTGCCAGCAGCAAAAGGAAGGGACTAGCGGGGGGAGGGGAGACCCAGTACTTC
TRBV9	TRBJ2-3	.	TRBD2	CASSASLATSTDTQYF	TGTGCCAGCAGCGCTTCACTAGCGACTAGCACAGATACGCAGTATTTT
TRBV7-2	TRBJ1-1	.	.	CASSPAVNRAGEAFF	TGTGCCAGCAGCCCAGCCGTAAACAGGGCAGGTGAAGCTTTCTTT
TRBV11-3	TRBJ1-6	.	.	CASSLIPEGNNSPLHF	TGTGCCAGCAGCTTAATTCCGGAGGGAAACAATTCACCCCTCCACTTT
TRBV11-2	TRBJ2-2	few	.	CASSRGLAGTGELFF	TGTGCCAGCAGTCGAGGACTGGCGGGTACCGGGGAGCTGTTTTTT
TRBV11-3	TRBJ2-7	.	TRBD1	CASSSLGQDYEQYF	TGTGCCAGCAGCTCTCTAGGACAGGACTACGAGCAGTACTTC
TRBV18	TRBJ1-4	.	.	CASSPPGGGEKLFF	TGTGCCAGCTCACCACCGGGGGGAGGTGAAAAACTGTTTTTT
TRBV5-6	TRBJ2-2	.	TRBD2	CASSPRGGQNTGELFF	TGTGCCAGCAGCCCCCGGGGGGGACAGAACACCGGGGAGCTGTTTTTT